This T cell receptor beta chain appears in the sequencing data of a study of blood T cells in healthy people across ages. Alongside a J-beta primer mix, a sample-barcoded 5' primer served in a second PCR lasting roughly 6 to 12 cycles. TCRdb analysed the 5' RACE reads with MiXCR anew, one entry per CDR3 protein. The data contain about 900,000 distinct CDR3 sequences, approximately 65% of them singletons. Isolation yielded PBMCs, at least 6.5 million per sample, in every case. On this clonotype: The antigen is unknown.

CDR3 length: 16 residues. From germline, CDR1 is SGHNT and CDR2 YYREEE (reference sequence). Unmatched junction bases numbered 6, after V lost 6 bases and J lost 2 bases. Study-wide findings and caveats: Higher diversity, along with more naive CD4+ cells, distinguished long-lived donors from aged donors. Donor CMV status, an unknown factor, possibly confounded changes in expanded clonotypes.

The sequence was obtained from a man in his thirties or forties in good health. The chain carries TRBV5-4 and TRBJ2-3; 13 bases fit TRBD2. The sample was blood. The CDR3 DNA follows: TGTGCCAGCACCGCGGGACTAGCGGGGCTCACAGATACGCAGTATTTT. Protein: CASTAGLAGLTDTQYF.